The next 32 T cell receptor beta chains were all read from a single sample in a study of blood T cell repertoires in COVID-19. Sequencing used immunoSEQ multiplex PCR; TCRdb keeps in-frame clones, though not all of them. The repertoire holds about 120,000 clones, with about 89% as singletons. The sequencing input was peripheral blood. These receptors all stem from a woman in her 70s with acute or convalescent COVID-19.

The sample holds one count of this clone. The chain employs TRBV30 and TRBJ1-2, with 7 nucleotides matching TRBD1. The CDR3 has 13 residues. Unmatched junction bases numbered 3, after V lost 0 bases and J lost 5 bases. Germline CDR1 is GTSNPN and CDR2 is SVGIG (reference sequence). In DNA, the CDR3 is TGTGCCTGGAGTGTTTACAGGGGATATGGCTACACCTTC. The encoded protein is CAWSVYRGYGYTF.

Regarding this clone: The same CDR3 is also encoded by other DNA sequences in this sample. V usage is TRBV27 and J usage is TRBJ1-5; D possibly corresponds to TRBD1 (6 bases). The CDR3 has 17 amino acids. Germline V gene sequence: CDR1 MNHEY, CDR2 SMNVEV (reference sequence). Trimming took off 4 bases at V and 6 bases at J, with 22 bases between the two ends. DNA for the CDR3: TGTGCCAGCAGTTCAGTTTCCACCACAGGGCTCGGTCAGCCCCAGCATTTT. Amino acid sequence: CASSSVSTTGLGQPQHF.

The chain combines TRBV3-1 (or the pseudogene TRBV3-2) with TRBJ1-2; TRBD1 might be the D (6 bases). The germline V gene encodes CDR1 LGHDT and CDR2 YNNKEL (reference sequence). The CDR3 is 16 amino acids. The V gene lost 1 base and the J gene lost 3 bases, with 15 bases spanning the gap. The CDR3: CASSQAGQTLDYGYTF. CDR3 nucleotides: TGTGCCAGCAGCCAAGCAGGACAGACCCTAGACTATGGCTACACCTTC.

The genes are TRBV7-2 and TRBJ1-5; the match to TRBD1 covers 7 bases. This CDR3 spans 14 amino acids. After removal of 3 bases from V and 2 bases from J, the junction contained 1 base not matched to a gene. Germline V gene lookup returns CDR1 SGHTA and CDR2 FQGNSA. CDR3 in DNA: TGTGCCAGCAGCTTCAGGGGGGGCAATCAGCCCCAGCATTTT. Amino acids: CASSFRGGNQPQHF.

This chain links TRBV7-9 with TRBJ2-7; 8 nucleotides match TRBD1. There are 14 residues in the CDR3. The V segment lost 6 bases and the J segment 7 bases; nucleotides outside the gene matches: 11. Germline V lookup: CDR1 SEHNR, CDR2 FQNEAQ (reference sequence). CDR3 coding DNA: TGTGCCAGCAGTTCAACGACAGGGGTCGGGGAGCAGTACTTC. Protein sequence: CASSSTTGVGEQYF.

The chain couples TRBV9 to TRBJ2-7, with TRBD1 matching over 7 bases. The CDR3 totals 15 residues. The V gene's germline CDR1 is SGDLS and CDR2 YYNGEE. The junction had 6 bases not matched to a gene; V was cut back by 0 bases and J by 3 bases. CDR3 residues: CASSVALGQNYEQYF. The CDR3 nucleotides read TGTGCCAGCAGCGTAGCTCTGGGACAGAACTACGAGCAGTACTTC.

The chain has TRBV25-1 and TRBJ1-1; D is possibly TRBD1 (6 bases). CDR1 is MGHDK and CDR2 is SYGVNS in the germline V gene. Trimming left V 6 bases short and J 3 bases short, with 14 bases between. The CDR3 runs to 14 residues. CDR3: CASRRGNRDTEAFF. In DNA form, the CDR3 reads TGTGCCAGCAGGAGGGGGAATCGGGACACTGAAGCTTTCTTT.

As to this clone: At one boundary the junction diverges from the germline segment, which might be a read error. The DNA of the CDR3 is TGTGCCAGCAGCCTAGAGGGAGGTCAGCCCCAGCATTTT. Its translation: CASSLEGGQPQHF. The chain couples TRBV11-2 to TRBJ1-5; D is uncertain. Germline V lookup: CDR1 SGHAT, CDR2 FQNNGV. The CDR3 is 13 residues long.

V is TRBV5-1 and J is TRBJ1-2; D may be TRBD1 (5 bases). The V and J ends lost 3 bases and 4 bases respectively, with 7 bases between them. This CDR3 is 12 amino acids long. Germline V gene data show CDR1 as SGHRS and CDR2 as YFSETQ. In nucleotides, the CDR3 is TGCGCCAGCAGCTATGACAGCTATGGCTACACCTTC. This encodes CASSYDSYGYTF.

The genes are TRBV6-1 and TRBJ1-6; D uncertain. Deletions cut 1 base from V and 0 bases from J, with 4 bases between. Germline CDR1 MNHNS, CDR2 SASEGT. The CDR3 length is 15 residues. The DNA for the CDR3 is TGTGCCAGCAGTGAAGAGAGCTCCTATAATTCACCCCTCCACTTT. This gives the protein CASSEESSYNSPLHF.

The CDR3 sequence: CASSPWSDNEQFF. The CDR3 DNA reads TGTGCCAGCAGCCCCTGGAGTGACAATGAGCAGTTCTTC. The rearrangement links TRBV9 to TRBJ2-1; D not resolved. From germline, CDR1 is SGDLS and CDR2 YYNGEE. The CDR3 extends over 13 amino acids. V lost 4 bases, J lost 5 bases, and 10 bases lay in between.

The chain links TRBV6-2 or TRBV6-3 to TRBJ2-7; possible D gene TRBD2, 6 bases. The CDR3 has 14 residues. Trimming cost V 2 bases and J 2 bases, with 10 bases left between them. Germline V gene sequence: CDR1 MNHEY, CDR2 SVGEGT. The CDR3 coding sequence is TGTGCCAGCAGTTACCTACCGGGGGCCTACGAGCAGTACTTC. The encoded protein is CASSYLPGAYEQYF.

This chain connects TRBV7-9 to TRBJ1-2; D is perhaps TRBD1 (6 bases). The CDR3 has 12 residues. Germline CDR1 and CDR2: SEHNR and FQNEAQ (reference sequence). Trimming cost V 8 bases and J 3 bases, with 10 bases left between them. The CDR3 DNA is TGTGCCAGCTCAGAGGGGGACTATGGCTACACCTTC. The encoded protein is CASSEGDYGYTF.

This clone was seen only once. V gene TRBV9 combines with J gene TRBJ2-7, with TRBD2 identical over 8 bases. V shed 0 bases, J shed 3 bases, and the junction held 2 bases outside the gene matches. There are 14 residues in the CDR3. The V gene's germline CDR1 is SGDLS and CDR2 YYNGEE. CDR3 nucleotide sequence: TGTGCCAGCAGCGTAGACGGGGGGGTCTACGAGCAGTACTTC. Amino acid sequence: CASSVDGGVYEQYF.

This chain links TRBV19 with TRBJ2-4; D not resolved. V lost 0 bases to trimming and J lost 5 bases, with 5 bases between them. This CDR3 is 13 amino acids long. Looked up from germline, CDR1 is LNHDA and CDR2 is SQIVND (reference sequence). This CDR3 is CASSIDRENIQYF. CDR3 in DNA: TGTGCCAGTAGTATAGATCGGGAAAACATTCAGTACTTC.

The chain joins TRBV30 to TRBJ1-6; 8 nucleotides match TRBD1. Germline loops: CDR1 GTSNPN, CDR2 SVGIG (reference sequence). V shed 2 bases, J shed 9 bases, and the junction held 6 bases outside the gene matches. The CDR3 runs to 14 residues. CDR3: CAWSIDRGGSPLHF. The CDR3 nucleotides read TGTGCCTGGAGTATCGACAGGGGAGGTTCACCCCTCCACTTT. The whole variable domain, remainder taken from reference TRBV30 and TRBJ1-6, is SQTIHQWPATLVQPVGSPLSLECTVEGTSNPNLYWYRQAAGRGLQLLFYSVGIGQISSEVPQNLSASRPQDRQFILSSKKLLLSDSGFYLCAWSIDRGGSPLHFGNGTRLTVT.

The rearrangement joins TRBV5-4 to TRBJ1-3; no reliable D call. The germline gives CDR1 SGHNT, CDR2 YYREEE (reference sequence). V lost 3 bases, J lost 4 bases, and 17 bases lay in between. CDR3 size: 16 residues. The CDR3 protein is CASSWSGPTRGNTIYF. The CDR3 bases are TGTGCCAGCAGCTGGAGCGGCCCCACGAGAGGAAACACCATATATTTT. The full variable domain, its missing parts supplied by reference TRBV5-4 and TRBJ1-3, is ETGVTQSPTHLIKTRGQQVTLRCSSQSGHNTVSWYQQALGQGPQFIFQYYREEENGRGNFPPRFSGLQFPNYSSELNVNALELDDSALYLCASSWSGPTRGNTIYFGEGSWLTVV.

The table lists this clone with a few counts. The chain has TRBV27 and TRBJ1-3; D perhaps matches TRBD1 (5 bases). The V end lost 5 bases, the J end lost 4 bases, and 12 bases lay between the germline ends. This CDR3 spans 14 amino acids. The germline gives CDR1 MNHEY, CDR2 SMNVEV (reference sequence). The chain's CDR3 is CASSRGGAGNTIYF. CDR3 DNA: TGTGCCAGCAGTCGGGGAGGGGCCGGAAACACCATATATTTT.

This sequence joins TRBV7-2 and TRBJ2-7; D gene uncertain. This CDR3 is built from 16 residues. V gave up 5 bases and J gave up 1 base, with 18 bases separating them. Germline loops: CDR1 SGHTA, CDR2 FQGNSA. The CDR3 DNA sequence: TGTGCCAGCAGCCGCCACTCAGGCACGCTATCCTACGAGCAGTACTTC. Its protein is CASSRHSGTLSYEQYF.

The chain employs TRBV5-4 and TRBJ1-6; 7 bases are shared with TRBD1. V was pared by 3 bases and J by 7 bases, with 13 bases of the junction left unmatched. Germline V gene lookup returns CDR1 SGHNT and CDR2 YYREEE (reference sequence). This CDR3 region has 17 residues. CDR3 region: CASSWGMRDRENSPLHF. DNA for the CDR3: TGTGCCAGCAGCTGGGGGATGCGGGACAGAGAGAATTCACCCCTCCACTTT.

The V call is TRBV12-3 or TRBV12-4, the J call TRBJ1-1; no reliable D call. The CDR3 spans 12 residues. The germline V and J ends were trimmed by 2 bases and 8 bases, with 9 bases remaining between them. The CDR3 bases are TGTGCCAGCAGTTTATCTACGGGGGAAGCTTTCTTT. Its translation: CASSLSTGEAFF.

DNA for the CDR3: TGTGCCAGTAGTATCACAGGGCAAGAGACCCAGTACTTC. As protein: CASSITGQETQYF. V and J are TRBV19 and TRBJ2-5; D may be TRBD1 (6 bases). CDR3 length: 13 residues. Trimming took off 3 bases at V and 2 bases at J, with 7 bases between the two ends. In germline, CDR1 is LNHDA, CDR2 SQIVND (reference sequence).

The CDR3 spells CASSQDFGQGGQPQHF. CDR3 coding DNA: TGCGCCAGCAGCCAAGATTTCGGCCAGGGCGGTCAGCCCCAGCATTTT. The chain couples TRBV4-1 to TRBJ1-5; maybe TRBD1 (5 bases). V lost 0 bases and J 6 bases, leaving 15 bases between the germline ends. The CDR3 runs to 16 residues. Germline CDR1 MGHRA, CDR2 YSYEKL.

The J gene is TRBJ1-6, the V gene TRBV2; 7 bases are shared with TRBD1. With V trimmed by 6 bases and J by 7 bases, 6 bases remained unmatched. Germline V gives CDR1 SNHLY, CDR2 FYNNEI. CDR3 length: 14 amino acids. The DNA of the CDR3 is TGTGCCAGCAGGACGACAGGGCTAAATTCACCCCTCCACTTT. It translates to CASRTTGLNSPLHF.

The V gene is TRBV9, the J gene TRBJ1-3; D call uncertain. The V gene's germline CDR1 is SGDLS and CDR2 YYNGEE. V lost 3 bases and J lost 8, with 9 bases in between. The CDR3 extends over 12 amino acids. The CDR3 spells CASSGPGYTIYF. The DNA for the CDR3 is TGTGCCAGCAGCGGCCCCGGGTACACCATATATTTT.

The J gene is TRBJ2-3, the V gene TRBV30; possibly TRBD2 for D (6 bases). CDR1 is GTSNPN, CDR2 SVGIG, per germline (reference sequence). CDR3 length: 12 residues. V shed 6 bases and J shed 0 bases, with 7 bases lying between them. CDR3 amino acids: CACGTSTDTQYF. CDR3 bases: TGTGCCTGCGGGACTAGCACAGATACGCAGTATTTT.

The chain employs TRBV28 and TRBJ1-6; 9 nucleotides align to TRBD1. There are 15 residues in the CDR3. J was trimmed by 14 bases and V by 5 bases; bases with no gene match: 13. Germline V gene lookup returns CDR1 MDHEN and CDR2 SYDVKM. CDR3 loop: CASSASGTGWGTLHF. The CDR3 DNA sequence: TGTGCCAGCAGTGCCTCCGGGACAGGGTGGGGAACCCTCCACTTT.

This clone appeared a single time. The chain has TRBV12-3 or TRBV12-4 and TRBJ1-1, with D hard to call. This CDR3 is 13 amino acids long. V lost 6 bases, J lost 7 bases, and 15 bases lay in between. The CDR3 nucleotides read TGTGCCAGCAGACGGGCCAAGAGGGATGAAGCTTTCTTT. This sequence encodes CASRRAKRDEAFF.

This clone was picked up a small number of times. The chain couples TRBV5-5 to TRBJ1-5; D not resolved. The germline V gene encodes CDR1 SGHKS and CDR2 YYEKEE (reference sequence). Trimming took off 0 bases at V and 4 bases at J, with 8 bases between the two ends. The CDR3 totals 14 residues. The CDR3 loop reads CASSLVSVNQPQHF. CDR3 sequence (DNA): TGTGCCAGCAGCTTGGTATCGGTGAATCAGCCCCAGCATTTT.

The chain employs TRBV24-1 and TRBJ1-2; D gene unclear. Germline-derived CDR1 and CDR2 are KGHDR and SFDVKD. V was pared by 3 bases and J by 10 bases, with 14 bases between. The CDR3 covers 13 residues. The DNA of the CDR3 is TGTGCCACCAGTGATCGGGGTCCTGGGCACTACACCTTC. This translates into CATSDRGPGHYTF.

This chain joins TRBV29-1 and TRBJ1-2, with a weak D call TRBD1 (6 bases). Germline values: CDR1 SQVTM, CDR2 ANQGSEA. The CDR3 consists of 12 residues. The ends were cut back, 8 bases at V and 7 bases at J, with 17 bases in the middle. The CDR3 DNA is TGCAGCTGTAAGCCGGGGGGCTCTGGCTACACCTTC. Translating gives CSCKPGGSGYTF.

The V and J genes are TRBV29-1 and TRBJ2-3; a possible D gene is TRBD1 (5 bases). The CDR3 is 13 amino acids. Trimming removed 3 bases at V and 4 bases at J, with 11 bases between. The germline gives CDR1 SQVTM, CDR2 ANQGSEA. The CDR3 coding sequence is TGCAGCGTTGAGGGGCCTGGGGCAGATACGCAGTATTTT. Translating it yields CSVEGPGADTQYF.